The next 17 T cell receptor beta chains were all read from a single sample in a study of blood T cell repertoires in COVID-19. Profiled with immunoSEQ multiplex PCR; TCRdb holds only in-frame clones, not every one. The sample records about 470,000 clones, about nine tenths being singletons. The specimen sequenced was PBMCs or T cells enriched from blood (not recorded which). The origin of the receptors is a woman under 30 who had recovered from COVID-19.

CDR3 coding DNA: TGTGCCAGCAGCCAAGATGGTCAGGGGGCGGAATATGGCTACACCTTC. Amino acid sequence: CASSQDGQGAEYGYTF. J is TRBJ1-2 and V is TRBV14, with TRBD1 identical over 8 bases. This CDR3 is 16 amino acids long. CDR1 SGHDN and CDR2 FVKESK come from the germline V gene. After removal of 0 bases from V and 5 bases from J, the junction contained 8 bases not matched to a gene.

V usage is TRBV18 and J usage is TRBJ1-4, with 8 bases identical to TRBD1. Germline V lookup: CDR1 KGHSH, CDR2 LQKENI. The junction had 5 bases not matched to a gene; V was cut back by 3 bases and J by 5 bases. This CDR3 spans 15 amino acids. As DNA, the CDR3 is TGTGCCAGCTCACCGCGGACAGGGCAGAATGAAAAACTGTTTTTT. Amino acid sequence: CASSPRTGQNEKLFF.

The chain employs TRBV3-1 (or the pseudogene TRBV3-2) and TRBJ1-1, with TRBD1 as a possible D gene (6 bases). V lost 5 bases and J lost 1, with 11 bases in between. Germline values: CDR1 LGHDT, CDR2 YNNKEL (reference sequence). The CDR3 extends over 14 amino acids. This CDR3 is CASSYDRRNTEAFF. CDR3 bases: TGTGCCAGCAGCTATGACAGGCGGAACACTGAAGCTTTCTTT.

This chain's CDR3 is CASSLGGWTSNPEQYF. The CDR3 coding sequence is TGTGCCAGCAGCTTAGGAGGGTGGACCTCAAACCCCGAGCAGTACTTC. This chain joins TRBV11-3 and TRBJ2-7, with D possibly TRBD2 on 5 matching bases. This CDR3 is 16 amino acids long. Trimming left V 1 base short and J 6 bases short, with 19 bases between. Germline CDR1 reads SGHNT; CDR2 reads YENEEA.

This sequence joins TRBV30 and TRBJ2-7, with TRBD1 identical over 8 bases. The junction had 5 bases not matched to a gene; V was cut back by 5 bases and J by 2 bases. From germline, CDR1 is GTSNPN and CDR2 SVGIG (reference sequence). The CDR3 consists of 13 residues. The CDR3 DNA follows: TGTGCCTGGGGGGACAGGATCACCTACGAGCAGTACTTC. Encoded protein: CAWGDRITYEQYF.

The V gene is TRBV5-1, the J gene TRBJ2-7, with 11 bases aligning to TRBD1. CDR1 is SGHRS, CDR2 YFSETQ, per germline. This CDR3 has 15 amino acids. With 1 base clipped from V and 3 bases from J, the junction kept 3 bases outside the gene matches. CDR3 region: CASSLFGTGGYEQYF. The CDR3 bases are TGCGCCAGCAGCTTGTTCGGGACAGGGGGCTACGAGCAGTACTTC.

The rearrangement joins TRBV20-1 to TRBJ1-2; tentatively, D is TRBD1 (6 bases). CDR3 size: 15 residues. With 3 bases removed from V and 3 bases from J, the gap between germline ends came to 17 bases. Germline-derived CDR1 and CDR2 are DFQATT and SNEGSKA (reference sequence). The CDR3 region is CSASQGTAPHYGYTF. The DNA for the CDR3 is TGCAGTGCTAGTCAGGGGACCGCTCCACACTATGGCTACACCTTC.

The chain recombines TRBV2 with TRBJ2-3; 9 bases align to TRBD2. The CDR3 loop spans 14 amino acids. J lost 6 bases, V lost 7 bases, and 8 bases had no gene match. Looked up from germline, CDR1 is SNHLY and CDR2 is FYNNEI. DNA for the CDR3: TGTGCCAGCACCTTGGCGGGGGGGCCTGATACGCAGTATTTT. As protein: CASTLAGGPDTQYF.

The rearrangement links TRBV2 to TRBJ1-2; 8 positions agree with TRBD1. The CDR3 runs 15 residues. The V gene end was trimmed by 7 bases and the J gene end by 3 bases; junction bases not matched to a gene: 10. Germline CDR1 SNHLY, CDR2 FYNNEI. CDR3: CASTTRTGLHYGYTF. CDR3 DNA: TGTGCCAGCACTACTCGGACAGGGCTCCACTATGGCTACACCTTC.

V is TRBV7-9 and J is TRBJ2-7, with D maybe TRBD1 (6 bases). CDR3 size: 18 residues. V was shortened by 1 base and J by 2 bases, with 21 bases between the two germline ends. Germline loops: CDR1 SEHNR, CDR2 FQNEAQ (reference sequence). This CDR3 reads CASSLGGTQVRGAYEQYF. DNA for the CDR3: TGTGCCAGCAGCTTAGGTGGGACACAAGTACGAGGAGCCTACGAGCAGTACTTC.

CDR3 bases: TGCAGCGTTGAAAAGGGGAGGGAGTATACGGGCGAGCAGTACTTC. This sequence encodes CSVEKGREYTGEQYF. V usage is TRBV29-1 and J usage is TRBJ2-7; the match to TRBD2 covers 7 bases. This CDR3 spans 15 amino acids. Trimming took 2 bases from V and 6 from J; bases not matched to a gene: 13. CDR1 is SQVTM and CDR2 is ANQGSEA in the germline V gene.

V usage is TRBV9 and J usage is TRBJ2-1; 14 nucleotides align to TRBD2. Germline loops: CDR1 SGDLS, CDR2 YYNGEE. V dropped 4 bases and J dropped 9; count of bases not matched to a gene: 9. There are 16 residues in the CDR3. The CDR3 spells CASSTTGTSGGGEQFF. As DNA, the CDR3 is TGTGCCAGCAGCACTACCGGGACTAGCGGGGGAGGTGAGCAGTTCTTC. The complete variable domain, with remaining parts taken from reference TRBV9 and TRBJ2-1, reads DSGVTQTPKHLITATGQRVTLRCSPRSGDLSVYWYQQSLDQGLQFLIQYYNGEERAKGNILERFSAQQFPDLHSELNLSSLELGDSALYFCASSTTGTSGGGEQFFGPGTRLTVL.

The chain joins TRBV2 to TRBJ1-1; TRBD1 matches at 9 bases. Germline CDR1 is SNHLY and CDR2 is FYNNEI. The CDR3 length is 14 residues. J was trimmed by 0 bases and V by 10 bases; bases with no gene match: 6. This CDR3 is CATGQGPMNTEAFF. The CDR3 coding sequence is TGTGCCACGGGACAGGGACCCATGAACACTGAAGCTTTCTTT.

This sequence joins TRBV7-9 and TRBJ2-5, with D possibly TRBD2 on 5 matching bases. CDR3 length equals 15 residues. V shed 4 bases and J shed 2 bases, with 14 bases lying between them. Germline V CDR1 and CDR2: SEHNR, FQNEAQ (reference sequence). CDR3 nucleotide sequence: TGTGCCAGCAGCTCATCCGGGATAATACAAGAGACCCAGTACTTC. Encoded protein: CASSSSGIIQETQYF.

This chain connects TRBV28 to TRBJ1-2; 10 bases are a match to TRBD1. CDR1 is MDHEN and CDR2 is SYDVKM in the germline V gene. V gave up 5 bases and J gave up 4 bases; unmatched junction bases: 16. This CDR3 spans 18 amino acids. The CDR3 protein is CASSPHRDRGPTLYGYTF. The CDR3 DNA reads as TGTGCCAGCAGTCCCCACCGGGACAGGGGACCAACACTCTATGGCTACACCTTC.

The chain has TRBV5-6 and TRBJ2-7; 9 bases agree with TRBD1. This CDR3 is built from 16 residues. V shed 1 base and J 0 bases; nucleotides not matched to a gene: 5. CDR1 and CDR2 (germline): SGHDT, YYEEEE. CDR3 in amino acids: CASSLPGTGTSYEQYF. CDR3 in DNA: TGTGCCAGCAGCTTGCCTGGGACAGGGACCTCCTACGAGCAGTACTTC.

The chain combines TRBV6-5 with TRBJ1-1, with TRBD1 matching 9 bases. J gave up 12 bases and V 10 bases, and 9 bases lay outside the gene matches. The germline V gene has CDR1 MNHEY and CDR2 SVGAGI. The CDR3 is 11 residues long. This CDR3 is CATYGQGITFF. The CDR3 DNA sequence: TGTGCCACCTATGGACAGGGGATAACTTTCTTT.